A single sample is the source of the 27 T cell receptor beta chains below, sequenced in a study of T cells after yellow fever vaccination. TCRdb passed the 5' RACE reads through MiXCR, listing each CDR3 protein once. The profile shows hundreds of thousands of distinct CDR3 sequences, 15% to 20% of them singletons. Sequenced material: PBMCs, taken before the yellow fever booster vaccination. All receptors derive from a man between 18 and 29 years old who received the YFV17D yellow fever vaccine.

The V and J genes are TRBV4-1 and TRBJ2-4; 7 bases map to TRBD1. Germline CDR1 MGHRA, CDR2 YSYEKL. The CDR3 is 17 amino acids. The trim removed 1 base at V and 5 bases at J, leaving 11 bases unmatched. The CDR3 loop is CASSQGHDRASENIQYF. DNA for the CDR3: TGCGCCAGCAGCCAAGGGCATGACAGGGCATCCGAAAACATTCAGTACTTC.

The chain carries TRBV7-2 and TRBJ1-5, with D unclear. Per germline, CDR1 SGHTA and CDR2 FQGNSA. V was clipped by 6 bases and J by 0 bases, with 6 bases between them. The CDR3 spans 13 residues. The CDR3 coding sequence is TGTGCCAGCAGGCAAAATAGCAATCAGCCCCAGCATTTT. Its translation is CASRQNSNQPQHF. The full variable domain, rest sourced from reference TRBV7-2 and TRBJ1-5, is GAGVSQSPSNKVTEKGKDVELRCDPISGHTALYWYRQSLGQGLEFLIYFQGNSAPDKSGLPSDRFSAERTGGSVSTLTIQRTQQEDSAVYLCASRQNSNQPQHFGDGTRLSIL.

This chain uses TRBV4-1 with TRBJ2-3, with 8 bases that match TRBD1. Germline V lookup: CDR1 MGHRA, CDR2 YSYEKL. V trimming: 7 bases; J trimming: 3 bases; junction bases outside the gene matches: 15. The CDR3 has 17 amino acids. The CDR3 region has the DNA TGCGCCAGCACCGATGGAGCGCCAGGGGGCTTAACAGATACGCAGTATTTT. Translating it yields CASTDGAPGGLTDTQYF.

The chain joins TRBV20-1 to TRBJ1-2; 7 bases map to TRBD1. The CDR3 runs 13 residues. The V gene end was trimmed by 6 bases and the J gene end by 4 bases; junction bases not matched to a gene: 8. Germline V gene data show CDR1 as DFQATT and CDR2 as SNEGSKA (reference sequence). CDR3 sequence reads: CSADGTVSYGYTF. The CDR3, as DNA: TGCAGTGCGGATGGGACAGTCAGCTATGGCTACACCTTC.

This clonotype was counted between two and nine times. V usage is TRBV20-1 and J usage is TRBJ2-1, with unresolved D. The CDR3 is 13 residues long. Germline-derived CDR1 and CDR2 are DFQATT and SNEGSKA (reference sequence). Deletions cut 2 bases from V and 4 bases from J, with 9 bases between. The CDR3 nucleotides are TGCAGTGCTAGACAGATCCAATACAATGAGCAGTTCTTC. Protein sequence: CSARQIQYNEQFF.

CDR3: CSARDLAGRGEQFF. CDR3 coding DNA: TGCAGTGCTAGAGATCTAGCCGGGAGGGGTGAGCAGTTCTTC. The chain joins TRBV20-1 to TRBJ2-1; 8 bases match TRBD2. V was clipped by 0 bases and J by 9 bases; unmatched bases: 7. Germline assignment: CDR1 DFQATT and CDR2 SNEGSKA (reference sequence). This CDR3 region has 14 residues.

The genes are TRBV2 and TRBJ2-2; D possibly corresponds to TRBD2 (6 bases). The CDR3 loop spans 14 amino acids. Germline V gene data show CDR1 as SNHLY and CDR2 as FYNNEI. V lost 6 bases to trimming and J lost 4 bases, with 12 bases between them. The CDR3 bases are TGTGCCAGCAGGACGTGGGGGGTCACCGGGGAGCTGTTTTTT. This sequence encodes CASRTWGVTGELFF. Looking up the rest from reference TRBV2 and TRBJ2-2 gives the full variable domain: EPEVTQTPSHQVTQMGQEVILRCVPISNHLYFYWYRQILGQKVEFLVSFYNNEISEKSEIFDDQFSVERPDGSNFTLKIRSTKLEDSAMYFCASRTWGVTGELFFGEGSRLTVL.

The chain recombines TRBV2 with TRBJ2-2, with 8 nucleotides matching TRBD2. Trimming removed 7 bases from V and 6 bases from J; junction bases left unmatched: 4. In germline, CDR1 is SNHLY, CDR2 FYNNEI. CDR3 length equals 13 residues. CDR3: CASTPRGAGELFF. Here the CDR3 DNA reads TGTGCCAGCACCCCGCGGGGGGCCGGGGAGCTGTTTTTT.

The chain links TRBV30 to TRBJ2-3; the D gene is possibly TRBD1 (6 bases). Germline loops: CDR1 GTSNPN, CDR2 SVGIG (reference sequence). The V end lost 2 bases, the J end lost 2 bases, and 11 bases lay between the germline ends. The CDR3 contains 14 residues. In DNA, the CDR3 is TGTGCCTGGAGTATCGGACAGCTCACAGATACGCAGTATTTT. Residues: CAWSIGQLTDTQYF.

The chain couples TRBV12-3 or TRBV12-4 to TRBJ2-2; D possibly corresponds to TRBD1 (5 bases). The CDR3 is made up of 14 amino acids. Trimming left V 2 bases short and J 5 bases short, with 9 bases between. The CDR3 loop reads CASSLFPGTGELFF. DNA for the CDR3: TGTGCCAGCAGTTTATTTCCAGGGACCGGGGAGCTGTTTTTT.

This clonotype was seen more than once but under ten times. V is TRBV21-1 and J is TRBJ2-7. TRBV21-1 is reported as a pseudogene. The CDR3 runs to 13 residues. This CDR3 is CASSPTDGYEQYF. The CDR3 bases are TGTGCCAGCAGCCCGACGGACGGCTACGAGCAGTACTTC.

The rearrangement uses TRBV7-6 and TRBJ2-3; D gene uncertain. The CDR3 spans 13 residues. V lost 5 bases to trimming and J lost 5 bases, with 11 bases between them. The V gene's germline CDR1 is SGHVS and CDR2 FNYEAQ. Written as DNA, the CDR3 is TGTGCCAGCAGCCTCTCCTCTGGAGATACGCAGTATTTT. Protein: CASSLSSGDTQYF. The whole variable domain, filled in from reference TRBV7-6 and TRBJ2-3, reads GAGVSQSPRYKVTKRGQDVALRCDPISGHVSLYWYRQALGQGPEFLTYFNYEAQQDKSGLPNDRFSAERPEGSISTLTIQRTEQRDSAMYRCASSLSSGDTQYFGPGTRLTVL.

This clonotype was counted between two and nine times. V is TRBV9 and J is TRBJ2-5; tentative D call: TRBD2 (6 bases). The V gene's germline CDR1 is SGDLS and CDR2 YYNGEE. V was shortened by 3 bases and J by 1 base, with 10 bases between the two germline ends. This CDR3 is built from 14 residues. The CDR3 DNA follows: TGTGCCAGCAGCGGATCGACTAGCCAAGAGACCCAGTACTTC. Its protein product is CASSGSTSQETQYF.

The gene calls are TRBV7-6 and TRBJ1-2, with TRBD1 matching over 7 bases. The trim removed 5 bases at V and 7 bases at J, leaving 13 bases unmatched. The length of the CDR3 is 15 residues. The germline gives CDR1 SGHVS, CDR2 FNYEAQ. The CDR3 is CASSPGTVQYGGYTF. In DNA form, the CDR3 reads TGTGCCAGCAGCCCCGGGACAGTCCAATATGGTGGCTACACCTTC.

This clonotype was picked up a small number of times. J is TRBJ2-5 and V is TRBV19, with a tentative D call TRBD2 (5 bases). The CDR3 runs to 11 residues. Trimming removed 3 bases at V and 7 bases at J, with 6 bases between. CDR1 and CDR2 (germline): LNHDA, SQIVND (reference sequence). CDR3 loop: CASSIGGTQYF. The CDR3 DNA follows: TGTGCCAGTAGTATTGGAGGGACCCAGTACTTC.

This clonotype was seen a handful of times. The chain recombines TRBV6-2 or TRBV6-3 with TRBJ2-7; D is tentatively TRBD1 or TRBD2 (5 bases each). V dropped 5 bases and J dropped 8 bases, with 19 bases sitting between them. This CDR3 is built from 14 residues. The germline V gene encodes CDR1 MNHEY and CDR2 SVGEGT. The CDR3 loop reads CASSATGTAHQQYV. CDR3 sequence (DNA): TGTGCCAGCAGTGCGACCGGGACGGCTCACCAGCAGTACGTC.

This clonotype was observed a few times. The V and J genes are TRBV12-3 or TRBV12-4 and TRBJ2-4; possibly TRBD1 for D (6 bases). The CDR3 is made up of 14 amino acids. V was trimmed by 2 bases and J by 14 bases, leaving 19 bases between them. This CDR3 is CASSLTGTSGTEYF. The CDR3 nucleotides are TGTGCCAGCAGTTTAACCGGGACAAGCGGTACGGAGTACTTC.

In this sample, this clonotype turned up a few times. The rearrangement uses TRBV30 and TRBJ2-5; D perhaps matches TRBD2 (5 bases). The V and J ends lost 5 bases and 5 bases respectively, with 12 bases between them. The CDR3 sequence is 12 residues long. Germline CDR1 and CDR2: GTSNPN and SVGIG (reference sequence). The CDR3 spells CAWGDYGETQYF. In DNA, the CDR3 is TGTGCCTGGGGAGACTACGGGGAGACCCAGTACTTC.

A few counts support this clonotype. The chain is built from TRBV7-2 and TRBJ2-5, with D uncertain. V was trimmed by 6 bases and J by 3 bases, leaving 11 bases between them. The CDR3 sequence is 13 residues long. Per germline, CDR1 SGHTA and CDR2 FQGNSA. CDR3 amino acids: CASRTYSEETQYF. The CDR3, as DNA: TGTGCCAGCAGGACTTATTCTGAAGAGACCCAGTACTTC. Based on the CDR3 plus reference TRBV7-2 and TRBJ2-5, the full variable domain is GAGVSQSPSNKVTEKGKDVELRCDPISGHTALYWYRQSLGQGLEFLIYFQGNSAPDKSGLPSDRFSAERTGGSVSTLTIQRTQQEDSAVYLCASRTYSEETQYFGPGTRLLVL.

This clonotype has only a few counts. The CDR3 reads CASKQGQAKNIQYF. CDR3 DNA sequence: TGTGCCAGCAAGCAGGGGCAAGCCAAAAACATTCAGTACTTC. This chain connects TRBV2 to TRBJ2-4, with D maybe TRBD1 (6 bases). This CDR3 contains 14 residues. Germline V gene data show CDR1 as SNHLY and CDR2 as FYNNEI. V was clipped by 7 bases and J by 0 bases, with 10 bases between them. The full variable domain, in which reference TRBV2 and TRBJ2-4 provide the parts outside the CDR3, is EPEVTQTPSHQVTQMGQEVILRCVPISNHLYFYWYRQILGQKVEFLVSFYNNEISEKSEIFDDQFSVERPDGSNFTLKIRSTKLEDSAMYFCASKQGQAKNIQYFGAGTRLSVL.

This chain uses TRBV6-1 with TRBJ2-3; D is unclear. There are 14 residues in the CDR3. The V and J ends lost 1 base and 5 bases respectively, with 10 bases between them. Germline V gives CDR1 MNHNS, CDR2 SASEGT. The CDR3 bases are TGTGCCAGCAGTGAAGACTTGTGGAGAGATACGCAGTATTTT. This codes for CASSEDLWRDTQYF.

This chain joins TRBV4-3 and TRBJ1-2; D is ambiguous. Trimming took 0 bases from V and 2 from J, leaving 10 bases between them. Germline V gene sequence: CDR1 LGHNA, CDR2 YSLEER. This CDR3 is built from 15 residues. As DNA, the CDR3 is TGCGCCAGCAGCCAAGAAAGGGAGGGAAACTATGGCTACACCTTC. It translates to CASSQEREGNYGYTF.

In this sample, this clonotype turned up a few times. The genes are TRBV29-1 and TRBJ2-5, with D uncertain. Trimming removed 3 bases at V and 5 bases at J, with 10 bases between. Per germline, CDR1 SQVTM and CDR2 ANQGSEA. CDR3 length equals 12 residues. CDR3 in amino acids: CSVDETTETQYF. Here the CDR3 DNA reads TGCAGCGTTGATGAGACGACGGAGACCCAGTACTTC.

The rearrangement links TRBV7-2 to TRBJ2-1; TRBD2 matches 10 bases. This CDR3 region has 15 residues. V was clipped by 3 bases and J by 9 bases; unmatched bases: 8. Germline lookup yields CDR1 SGHTA and CDR2 FQGNSA. The CDR3 DNA reads TGTGCCAGCAGCTTGGTTGGGCTAGCGGGGGTTGAGCAGTTCTTC. Amino acid sequence: CASSLVGLAGVEQFF.

The rearrangement links TRBV29-1 to TRBJ1-1, with TRBD1 as a possible D gene (5 bases). Germline-derived CDR1 and CDR2 are SQVTM and ANQGSEA. Trimming took off 8 bases at V and 7 bases at J, with 23 bases between the two ends. This CDR3 contains 14 residues. CDR3 coding DNA: TGCAGCTCCTTTGGTGGAGAGGGGAACGGTGAAGCTTTCTTT. Translating gives CSSFGGEGNGEAFF. The variable domain in full, completed from reference TRBV29-1 and TRBJ1-1, reads SAVISQKPSRDICQRGTSLTIQCQVDSQVTMMFWYRQQPGQSLTLIATANQGSEATYESGFVIDKFPISRPNLTFSTLTVSNMSPEDSSIYLCSSFGGEGNGEAFFGQGTRLTVV.

Many counts were recorded for this clonotype. The chain links TRBV6-6 to TRBJ1-6; perhaps TRBD1 as D (6 bases). Germline CDR1 reads MNHNY; CDR2 reads SVGAGI (reference sequence). With 4 bases removed from V and 7 bases from J, the gap between germline ends came to 8 bases. The CDR3 runs 13 residues. Here the CDR3 DNA reads TGTGCCAGCAGTTCAGGGGCAAATTCACCCCTCCACTTT. Translated, it gives CASSSGANSPLHF.

This clonotype came up a few times. The chain combines TRBV27 with TRBJ1-1; 8 bases are a match to TRBD1. V lost 10 bases and J lost 4; bases outside the gene matches: 8. The CDR3 covers 13 residues. From germline, CDR1 is MNHEY and CDR2 SMNVEV (reference sequence). The CDR3: CATGGQDVTEAFF. DNA for the CDR3: TGTGCCACGGGGGGACAGGACGTCACTGAAGCTTTCTTT.